This is a list of T cell receptor beta chains from one sample in a study of CXCR3-negative and CXCR3-positive naive CD8 T cells. No DNA is given; TCRdb re-called the 5' RACE reads and lists each CDR3 protein once. Its clone listing holds roughly 100,000 distinct CDR3 sequences. The sample consisted of naive CXCR3+ CD8+ T cells from blood. Source of these receptors: a human donor in good health. Some clones in this sample may be carry-over from other donors' samples. Both conserved end residues are part of each CDR3.

TRBV4-3	TRBJ2-7	CASSTRTGDEQYF
TRBV29-1	TRBJ2-1	CSVEVSRTNNEQFF
TRBV29-1	TRBJ1-3	CSVEQGISDTIYF
TRBV4-3	TRBJ2-7	CASSELPGLSYEQYF
TRBV21-1	TRBJ1-1	CPSSKDCTGGNTEAFF
TRBV7-9	TRBJ2-7	CASRGPTYEQYF
TRBV12-3/TRBV12-4	TRBJ2-3	CASRISGQGGDTQYF
TRBV19	TRBJ1-2	CASGDSPNYGYTF
TRBV6-1	TRBJ2-7	CASSEDSRPYEQYF
TRBV28	TRBJ1-5	CASSPTGNTQPQHF
TRBV20-1	TRBJ2-7	CSARDNLAYEQYF
TRBV7-9	TRBJ2-7	CASSPTPTYEQYF
TRBV7-9	TRBJ2-7	CASSSQEKGNEQYF
TRBV20-1	TRBJ2-1	CSAIPEGGYSYNEQFF
TRBV29-1	TRBJ1-5	CSVEETGQPDQPQHF
TRBV12-3/TRBV12-4	TRBJ2-1	CASSGTRRYNEQFF
TRBV9	TRBJ1-1	CASSGRQRQGEDTEAFF
TRBV7-2	TRBJ2-3	CASSRDRADTQYF
TRBV11-2	TRBJ2-7	CASSSAHPDYEQYF
TRBV20-1	TRBJ2-3	CSALVHSGADTQYF
TRBV7-9	TRBJ1-1	CASSLDLTEAFF
TRBV7-9	TRBJ2-2	CASSPRDRNTGELFF
TRBV6-6	TRBJ2-1	CASRKRDFGRDEQFF
TRBV3-1	TRBJ2-1	CASSPRQIHNEQFF
TRBV6-2/TRBV6-3	TRBJ2-7	CASTGPGPYEQYF
TRBV27	TRBJ2-1	CASSLQGNDNEQFF
TRBV28	TRBJ1-5	CASSLGTVNQPQHF
TRBV12-3/TRBV12-4	TRBJ2-7	CASSSAPGGEQYF
TRBV20-1	TRBJ2-7	CSVQRGDSYEQYF
TRBV29-1	TRBJ2-1	CSVVRDNEQFF
TRBV7-3	TRBJ2-1	CASSLFPDSGDNEQFF
TRBV7-6	TRBJ2-7	CASSLGSPTVSYEQYF
TRBV29-1	TRBJ2-2	CSVKLWDRGSAGELFF
TRBV7-9	TRBJ2-1	CASSARRVTSGYSGEQFF
TRBV7-2	TRBJ1-2	CASSLFWTGSYGYTF